This paragraph covers one TCR beta chain sequence. Per germline, CDR1 SGHRS and CDR2 YFSETQ. CDR3 length equals 18 residues. The junction had 11 bases not matched to a gene; V was cut back by 4 bases and J by 0 bases. Urothelial carcinoma affected the patients, and it was locally advanced or metastatic. Libraries were prepared by immunoSEQ multiplex PCR; TCRdb keeps only in-frame clonotypes and omits some of them. In the table there are under 130,000 clones, 70% to 90% of which are singletons. This sample stems from a study of PD-L1 blockade in urothelial cancer. The wider study: Atezolizumab 1,200 mg was given intravenously every 3 weeks, starting 2014.

The receptor comes from a man aged 50-59 years with urothelial cancer. This chain links TRBV5-1 with TRBJ1-3; TRBD1 matches at 9 bases. This material consisted of PBMCs, taken around atezolizumab (anti-PD-L1) treatment. The CDR3 DNA sequence: TGCGCCAGCAGCACGGAGACAGGGGGGGAAAGCTCTGGAAACACCATATATTTT. The encoded protein is CASSTETGGESSGNTIYF.